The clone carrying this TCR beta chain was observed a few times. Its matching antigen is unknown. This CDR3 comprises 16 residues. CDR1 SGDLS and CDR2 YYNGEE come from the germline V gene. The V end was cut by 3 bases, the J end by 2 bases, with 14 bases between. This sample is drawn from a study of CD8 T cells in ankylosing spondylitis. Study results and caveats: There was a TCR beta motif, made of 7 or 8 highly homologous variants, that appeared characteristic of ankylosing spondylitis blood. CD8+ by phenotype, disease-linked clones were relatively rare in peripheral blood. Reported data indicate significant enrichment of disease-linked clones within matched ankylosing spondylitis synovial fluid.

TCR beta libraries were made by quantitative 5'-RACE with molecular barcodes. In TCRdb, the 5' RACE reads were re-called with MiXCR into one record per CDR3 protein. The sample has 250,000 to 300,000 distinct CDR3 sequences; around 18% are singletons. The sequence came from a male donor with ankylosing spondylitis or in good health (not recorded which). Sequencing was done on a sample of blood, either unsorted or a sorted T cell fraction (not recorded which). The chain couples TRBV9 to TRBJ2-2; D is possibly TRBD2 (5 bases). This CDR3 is CASSEELGLNTGELFF. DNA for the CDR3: TGTGCCAGCAGCGAAGAACTAGGGCTAAACACCGGGGAGCTGTTTTTT.